The rows below give T cell receptor beta chains drawn from one sample of a study of blood T cells in healthy people across ages. From the 5' RACE reads, TCRdb called clonotypes with MiXCR, one entry per CDR3 protein. Of approximately 1.5 million distinct CDR3 sequences detected, about 45% appear once; the ten largest clones hold just over 4%. The sample taken for sequencing was blood. The receptors were gathered from a woman in her late teens or twenties in good health. CDR3s include the opening cysteine and the closing phenylalanine or tryptophan. A D gene is named only where the DNA matches it firmly. A row's size may be missing; if present it is once, few, many or a size class.

>TRBD1|NA|TRBV29-1|TRBJ1-1
TGCAGCGCTGGGACAGGCAAGAAAGCTTTCTTT
CSAGTGKKAFF
>NA|few|TRBV4-3|TRBJ2-7
TGCGCCAGCAGCCAAGATCGTACGGGGGTGGCTTACGAGCAGTACTTC
CASSQDRTGVAYEQYF
>NA|NA|TRBV6-6|TRBJ2-4
TGTGCCAGCAGTTACCTAGAATTAGCCAAAAACATTCAGTACTTC
CASSYLELAKNIQYF
>NA|NA|TRBV3-1|TRBJ1-2
TGTGCCAGCGGCGCAACACCGAACTATGGCTACACCTTC
CASGATPNYGYTF
>TRBD1|few|TRBV7-8|TRBJ2-5
TGTGCCAGCAGCTTCCCCGGGACAGGCCGGGAGTACTTC
CASSFPGTGREYF
>NA|NA|TRBV7-8|TRBJ1-5
TGTGCCAGCAGCTTAGTCGCAGCCCGAGGGCCCCAGCATTTT
CASSLVAARGPQHF
>NA|NA|TRBV4-1|TRBJ2-3
TGCGCCAGCAGCCAAGATAGTCTAGCACGGCAGTATTTT
CASSQDSLARQYF
>TRBD1|many|TRBV4-1|TRBJ2-7
TGCGCCAGCAGCCCGGGACAGGCAAAGACCTACGAGCAGTACTTC
CASSPGQAKTYEQYF
>NA|NA|TRBV23-1|TRBJ1-1
TGCGCCAGCTTTCATTGGTTGAGCACTGAAGCTTTCTTT
CASFHWLSTEAFF
>TRBD2|NA|TRBV20-1|TRBJ2-1
TGCAATGCTCAAGCGGGGACTAGCGCTTACAATGAGCAGTTCTTC
CNAQAGTSAYNEQFF
>NA|few|TRBV29-1|TRBJ1-2
TGCAGCGTTCCGACAGGCCAGGGCTATGGCTACACCTTC
CSVPTGQGYGYTF
>NA|NA|TRBV27|TRBJ2-1
TGTGCCAGCAGGGAGATAGCAGGGAGATCCGGCAATGAGCAGTTCTTC
CASREIAGRSGNEQFF
>TRBD2|NA|TRBV10-3|TRBJ2-3
TGTGACACCGCTACGGGAGGGTCATCAGATACGCAGTATTTT
CDTATGGSSDTQYF
>NA|few|TRBV9|TRBJ1-6
TGTGCCAGCAGCGTCGGCTGGGATTCACCCCTCCACTTT
CASSVGWDSPLHF
>NA|few|TRBV6-5|TRBJ1-1
TGTGCCAGCAGTTACTCGAATACAGGGAGCACTGAAGCTTTCTTT
CASSYSNTGSTEAFF
>NA|few|TRBV2|TRBJ1-4
TGTGCCAGCAGGGGCGACAATAATGAAAAACTGTTTTTT
CASRGDNNEKLFF
>TRBD1|few|TRBV12-3/TRBV12-4|TRBJ1-1
TGTGCCAGCAGTCGGGACAGGGGTGGGATTGGCGGCACTGAAGCTTTCTTT
CASSRDRGGIGGTEAFF
>NA|few|TRBV5-1|TRBJ2-7
TGCGCCAGCAGCTTGGAGCTAATCTCCTACGAGCAGTACTTC
CASSLELISYEQYF
>NA|NA|TRBV12-3/TRBV12-4|TRBJ2-7
TGTGCCAGCAGTTCCAGCGGAGGCTTCTACGAGCAGTACTTC
CASSSSGGFYEQYF
>NA|NA|TRBV29-1|TRBJ1-2
TGCAGCGTTCACGGGCCCGCCTTAAACTATGGCTACACCTTC
CSVHGPALNYGYTF
>TRBD1|NA|TRBV7-8|TRBJ2-1
TGTGCCAGCAGCTTAGATGATAGACAGGGGTACAATGAGCAGTTCTTC
CASSLDDRQGYNEQFF
>NA|NA|TRBV11-2|TRBJ1-4
TGTGCCAGCAGCACGGGACACCGAGCGGATCCGTTTTTT
CASSTGHRADPFF
>TRBD2|NA|TRBV12-3/TRBV12-4|TRBJ2-7
TGTGCCAGTGGACTAGCGGGGGCCGGGTCCTACAATGAGCAGTACTTC
CASGLAGAGSYNEQYF
>NA|NA|TRBV20-1|TRBJ2-1
TGCAGTGCGCCCAGACAGACCTACAATGAGCAGTTCTTC
CSAPRQTYNEQFF
>NA|NA|TRBV6-2/TRBV6-3|TRBJ2-1
TGTGCCAGCAGTAGGTCCAGCCGCATAGGAAATGAGCAGTTCTTC
CASSRSSRIGNEQFF
>NA|NA|TRBV12-3/TRBV12-4|TRBJ2-3
TGTGCCAGCAGGGTTAGGGAAAGCACAGATACGCAGTATTTT
CASRVRESTDTQYF
>TRBD2|NA|TRBV20-1|TRBJ2-3
TGCAGTGCCCCACTGGCGGGGGGATCAGATACGCAGTATTTT
CSAPLAGGSDTQYF
>TRBD1|NA|TRBV5-1|TRBJ2-7
TGCGCCAGCTCTAAATCGACAGGGTCCCACGAGCAGTACTTC
CASSKSTGSHEQYF
>NA|NA|TRBV18|TRBJ2-1
TGTGCCAGATCACCGGACAGCAATGAGCAGTTCTTC
CARSPDSNEQFF
>NA|NA|TRBV2|TRBJ2-3
TGTGCCAGCCTTCGAAGCGCAGATACGCAGTATTTT
CASLRSADTQYF
>TRBD2|few|TRBV9|TRBJ2-3
TGTGCCAGCAGCGTGACTAGCGGGAGTTTTGATACGCAGTATTTT
CASSVTSGSFDTQYF
>NA|NA|TRBV6-5|TRBJ2-7
TGTGCCAGCGGTTACCGCAGCGGCGACGAGCAGTACTTC
CASGYRSGDEQYF
>NA|NA|TRBV20-1|TRBJ1-2
TGCAGTGCTAGAGATAACCGGGGAACCTATGGCTACACCTTC
CSARDNRGTYGYTF
>NA|NA|TRBV5-6|TRBJ1-5
TGTGCCAGCAGCGGGAGGGGTTATAGCAATCAGCCCCAGCATTTT
CASSGRGYSNQPQHF
>TRBD1|NA|TRBV4-1|TRBJ1-1
TGCGCCAGCAGCCGAGGTTGGGGCCCACAGGGGGGGAACACTGAAGCTTTCTTT
CASSRGWGPQGGNTEAFF
>NA|NA|TRBV10-3|TRBJ2-5
TGTGCCATCAGTGGGGTTAGTCAAGAGACCCAGTACTTC
CAISGVSQETQYF
>TRBD2|NA|TRBV27|TRBJ2-3
TGTGCCACCACCACTAGCGGGTCTAGGGCAGATACGCAGTATTTT
CATTTSGSRADTQYF
>NA|few|TRBV3-1|TRBJ2-7
TGTGCCAGCAGCCAAGTTGACATAACTCCCTACGAGCAGTACTTC
CASSQVDITPYEQYF